The 32 T cell receptor beta chains reported below all come from one sample, sequenced in a study of blood T cells in healthy people across ages. Together with a sample-barcoded 5' primer, a J-beta primer mix was included in a second PCR lasting roughly 6 to 12 cycles. MiXCR was run by TCRdb on the 5' RACE reads, yielding one entry per CDR3 protein. The sample includes 900,000 to 950,000 distinct CDR3 sequences, 29% of them seen just once. This sample was also put to use in a study of T cells of mothers and their children.

The sample consisted of blood. The source of these receptors is a woman aged 40-49 years in good health.

This clonotype has just one count. The rearrangement joins TRBV5-5 to TRBJ2-6; either TRBD1 or TRBD2 may supply D (5 bases each). CDR1 and CDR2 (germline): SGHKS, YYEKEE (reference sequence). Trimming took 0 bases from V and 0 from J, leaving 19 bases between them. The CDR3 has 20 amino acids. CDR3 sequence: CASSLAGTLIGSSGANVLTF. The DNA for the CDR3 is TGTGCCAGCAGCTTGGCCGGGACCCTTATAGGGAGCTCTGGGGCCAACGTCCTGACTTTC.

There are a few counts of this clonotype. The rearrangement uses TRBV7-9 and TRBJ2-5; TRBD1 aligns across 7 bases. CDR1 SEHNR and CDR2 FQNEAQ come from the germline V gene (reference sequence). V dropped 0 bases and J dropped 5; count of bases not matched to a gene: 21. The CDR3 contains 20 residues. The CDR3 sequence: CASSLAQRGGILVHRETQYF. In DNA, the CDR3 is TGTGCCAGCAGCTTAGCGCAGAGAGGGGGCATCTTAGTACATCGGGAGACCCAGTACTTC.

In its sample, this clonotype was seen a few times. V gene TRBV10-3 combines with J gene TRBJ2-1; unclear D gene. Germline V gene lookup returns CDR1 ENHRY and CDR2 SYGVKD. V dropped 3 bases and J dropped 6 bases, with 9 bases sitting between them. The CDR3 has 13 residues. CDR3 loop: CAISEPPINEQFF. The CDR3 region has the DNA TGTGCCATCAGTGAACCCCCCATCAATGAGCAGTTCTTC.

This clonotype has a handful of counts. The CDR3 here is CASSLNFGQGSFSSYNEQFF. The CDR3 DNA is TGTGCCAGCAGCTTAAATTTCGGACAGGGTTCCTTCTCCTCCTACAATGAGCAGTTCTTC. The chain recombines TRBV7-9 with TRBJ2-1; 8 bases map to TRBD1. Germline V gene lookup returns CDR1 SEHNR and CDR2 FQNEAQ (reference sequence). Unmatched junction bases numbered 15, after V lost 2 bases and J lost 0 bases. CDR3 length equals 20 residues.

This clonotype was picked up a small number of times. The rearrangement joins TRBV20-1 to TRBJ1-5; TRBD1 matches at 8 bases. Germline V gene data show CDR1 as DFQATT and CDR2 as SNEGSKA (reference sequence). Trimming took 4 bases from V and 1 from J; bases not matched to a gene: 0. This CDR3 region has 13 residues. The CDR3 DNA sequence: TGCAGTGCTACAGGGGGCAGCAATCAGCCCCAGCATTTT. Amino acid sequence: CSATGGSNQPQHF.

This clonotype showed up many times. The chain couples TRBV7-9 to TRBJ2-5, with TRBD1 matching 8 bases. Trimming at V came to 0 bases and at J to 4 bases, leaving 4 bases not matched to a gene. The germline V gene has CDR1 SEHNR and CDR2 FQNEAQ (reference sequence). The CDR3 loop spans 15 amino acids. DNA for the CDR3: TGTGCCAGCAGCTTAGCCAGGACAGGGTTAGAGACCCAGTACTTC. Translation gives CASSLARTGLETQYF.

This clonotype was seen more than once but under ten times. Its ends do not fully match the called genes, so a read error is possible. The rearrangement joins TRBV5-1 to TRBJ2-3; 7 bases are a match to TRBD1. Germline loops: CDR1 SGHRS, CDR2 YFSETQ. CDR3 size: 12 residues. The CDR3 protein is CAGSQQGDTQYF. The DNA of the CDR3 is TGCGCCGGCAGCCAACAGGGGGATACGCAGTATTTT. Based on the CDR3 plus reference TRBV5-1 and TRBJ2-3, the full variable domain is KAGVTQTPRYLIKTRGQQVTLSCSPISGHRSVSWYQQTPGQGLQFLFEYFSETQRNKGNFPGRFSGRQFSNSRSEMNVSTLELGDSALYLCAGSQQGDTQYFGPGTRLTVL.

This chain joins TRBV20-1 and TRBJ2-7; TRBD2 matches at 11 bases. The CDR3 is 16 residues long. Germline loops: CDR1 DFQATT, CDR2 SNEGSKA (reference sequence). The trim removed 4 bases at V and 0 bases at J, leaving 8 bases unmatched. This CDR3 is CSAILAGALSSYEQYF. The CDR3 DNA reads TGCAGTGCTATACTAGCGGGGGCCCTAAGCTCCTACGAGCAGTACTTC.

The V gene is TRBV7-9, the J gene TRBJ1-4; D is undetermined. Per the germline V gene, CDR1 is SEHNR and CDR2 is FQNEAQ (reference sequence). The CDR3 spans 14 residues. V was trimmed by 5 bases and J by 0 bases, leaving 7 bases between them. CDR3 in amino acids: CASSREPTNEKLFF. The DNA for the CDR3 is TGTGCCAGCAGCCGGGAACCAACTAATGAAAAACTGTTTTTT.

This sequence joins TRBV7-8 and TRBJ1-1; D remains unclear. The germline CDR1 and CDR2 sequences are SGHVS and FQNEAQ. V was trimmed by 7 bases and J by 1 base, leaving 7 bases between them. This CDR3 contains 12 residues. The CDR3 here is CASKRENTEAFF. CDR3 DNA: TGTGCCAGCAAAAGAGAGAACACTGAAGCTTTCTTT.

This clonotype was detected only once. The rearrangement joins TRBV20-1 to TRBJ1-2; tentatively, D is TRBD1 (5 bases). This CDR3 is built from 15 residues. Germline-derived CDR1 and CDR2 are DFQATT and SNEGSKA (reference sequence). DNA of the CDR3: TGCACCAACCGGGAATCCCAGGGTCTGCGAGGTGGCTACACCTTC. Translating gives CTNRESQGLRGGYTF.

This clonotype came up many times. The chain has TRBV5-1 and TRBJ2-6, with D hard to call. The CDR3 length is 17 residues. In germline, CDR1 is SGHRS, CDR2 YFSETQ. Between the trimmed V and J ends, which lost 1 base and 0 bases, there was a span of 11 bases. The DNA for the CDR3 is TGCGCCAGCAGCTTGTGGGAATCCCGCTCTGGGGCCAACGTCCTGACTTTC. Its protein product is CASSLWESRSGANVLTF.

V is TRBV3-1 and J is TRBJ1-6; weak D call: TRBD1 (6 bases). The length of the CDR3 is 17 residues. The germline V gene encodes CDR1 LGHDT and CDR2 YNNKEL (reference sequence). Trimming removed 4 bases at V and 5 bases at J, with 18 bases between. The CDR3 nucleotides are TGTGCCAGCAGCCCCCCGGGGGCCTCTCTCAATAATTCACCCCTCCACTTT. It yields the protein CASSPPGASLNNSPLHF.

This clonotype was recorded at least ten times. The gene calls are TRBV12-3 or TRBV12-4 and TRBJ2-1, with TRBD2 matching 8 bases. This CDR3 spans 15 amino acids. The ends lost 4 bases at V and 2 bases at J; junction bases unmatched: 4. In DNA, the CDR3 is TGTGCCAGCAGTTCAATAGCGGGGCCCTACAATGAGCAGTTCTTC. Translated, it gives CASSSIAGPYNEQFF.

This clonotype was seen more than once but under ten times. The J gene is TRBJ1-5, the V gene TRBV12-3 or TRBV12-4; D remains ambiguous. The CDR3 is 14 residues long. The germline V and J ends were trimmed by 5 bases and 4 bases, with 12 bases remaining between them. The CDR3 region is CASSRRRENQPQHF. CDR3 bases: TGTGCCAGCAGTCGCCGCCGGGAGAATCAGCCCCAGCATTTT.

Comment on this clonotype: No conserved phenylalanine or tryptophan is present at the end of the CDR3, so a read error is the likely explanation. The V and J genes are TRBV7-2 and TRBJ1-1, with D unclear. Germline assignment: CDR1 SGHTA and CDR2 FQGNSA. The CDR3 is 15 residues long. Between the trimmed V and J ends, which lost 5 bases and 2 bases, there was a span of 15 bases. CDR3 sequence (DNA): TGTGCCAGCAGCAAGCGTTGGACGGGAAACACTGAAGCTTTCTGT. This translates into CASSKRWTGNTEAFC.

This clonotype was seen ten or more times. At one of its ends the junction is not consistent with the germline gene, which may arise from a read error. J is TRBJ2-1 and V is TRBV7-7, with TRBD2 matching over 12 bases. The CDR3 is 18 amino acids. CDR1 is SSHAT and CDR2 is FNYEAQ in the germline V gene (reference sequence). The chain's CDR3 is CASSFGLAGSSSYNEQFF. The CDR3 DNA reads as TGTGCTAGCAGCTTTGGACTAGCGGGGTCCTCCTCCTACAATGAGCAGTTCTTC.

The chain uses TRBV28 and TRBJ2-1, with 10 bases fitting TRBD1. The CDR3 runs 15 residues. Germline CDR1 MDHEN, CDR2 SYDVKM. V shed 7 bases and J 8 bases; nucleotides not matched to a gene: 11. DNA of the CDR3: TGTGCCAGCATTAACCGGGACAGGGGAGGGTATGAGCAGTTCTTC. Its translation is CASINRDRGGYEQFF.

Comments on this clonotype: One end of the junction fails to match germline, which may point to a read error. The gene calls are TRBV7-9 and TRBJ2-5, with D perhaps being TRBD1 or TRBD2 (5 bases each). CDR3 length equals 13 residues. In germline, CDR1 is SEHNR, CDR2 FQNEAQ (reference sequence). CDR3 residues: CSSLPGAEETQYF. The CDR3 DNA sequence: TGTTCCAGCCTCCCCGGGGCGGAGGAGACCCAGTACTTC.

As concerns this clonotype: This may come from a read error, since a much larger clone is one base off. This chain connects TRBV20-1 to TRBJ2-7; the match to TRBD1 covers 7 bases. CDR3 size: 13 residues. In germline, CDR1 is DFQATT, CDR2 SNEGSKA (reference sequence). Trimming took 7 bases from V and 6 from J; bases not matched to a gene: 12. The CDR3 sequence is CSVRGIGTAEQYF. The CDR3 DNA reads TGCAGTGTTAGGGGTATCGGGACAGCCGAGCAGTACTTC.

J is TRBJ2-1 and V is TRBV5-4; D is unresolved. Trimming took off 3 bases at V and 6 bases at J, with 7 bases between the two ends. The length of the CDR3 is 12 residues. Germline V lookup: CDR1 SGHNT, CDR2 YYREEE (reference sequence). The CDR3 region is CASSSSSNEQFF. In DNA form, the CDR3 reads TGTGCCAGCAGCTCCTCTAGCAATGAGCAGTTCTTC.

A word on this clonotype: This may be a read error: a much more frequent sequence differs by one nucleotide. The chain links TRBV5-1 to TRBJ2-1, with D possibly matching TRBD2 (6 bases). The J call may not be correct, given that the DNA end is closer to TRBJ2-7. CDR3 length: 13 amino acids. Germline CDR1 is SGHRS and CDR2 is YFSETQ. Here the CDR3 DNA reads TGCGCCAGCAGCACGGGAGCTGTCAATGAGCAGTACTTC. Its translation is CASSTGAVNEQYF.

To note about this clonotype: Germline and junction disagree at one end, which may indicate a read error. The chain has TRBV28 and TRBJ1-4; D may be TRBD1 (6 bases). CDR1 and CDR2 from the germline V gene are MDHEN and SYDVKM. The CDR3 totals 15 residues. The CDR3 region is CASSLVGGSDEKPFF. CDR3 DNA: TGTGCCAGCAGTTTAGTAGGGGGATCGGATGAAAAACCGTTTTTT.

This clonotype came up many times. The chain recombines TRBV6-4 with TRBJ2-3, with 9 bases matching TRBD1. This CDR3 comprises 15 residues. In germline, CDR1 is MRHNA, CDR2 SNTAGT. Losses at the gene ends were 3 bases for V and 4 bases for J; bases not matched to a gene: 5. The CDR3 loop is CASSEEGQGADTQYF. CDR3 in DNA: TGTGCCAGCAGTGAGGAGGGACAGGGTGCAGATACGCAGTATTTT.

The rearrangement uses TRBV30 and TRBJ1-1; no firm D call. Germline loops: CDR1 GTSNPN, CDR2 SVGIG (reference sequence). The CDR3 consists of 13 residues. Trimming shortened V by 3 bases and J by 4 bases, and 12 bases separated the two germline ends. CDR3 protein: CAWSVSGITEAFF. The CDR3 bases are TGTGCCTGGAGCGTCTCCGGGATCACTGAAGCTTTCTTT.

This clonotype was seen repeatedly, ten times or more. The genes are TRBV28 and TRBJ2-4, with 8 bases fitting TRBD2. The CDR3 is made up of 14 amino acids. CDR1 and CDR2 (germline): MDHEN, SYDVKM. The V gene end was trimmed by 1 base and the J gene end by 6 bases; junction bases not matched to a gene: 2. The CDR3 sequence: CASSLSSGGNIQYF. Here the CDR3 DNA reads TGTGCCAGCAGTTTATCGAGCGGGGGAAACATTCAGTACTTC.

There are many counts of this clonotype. The chain links TRBV12-3 or TRBV12-4 to TRBJ2-7; 7 bases match TRBD1. The CDR3 covers 16 residues. The V gene end was trimmed by 5 bases and the J gene end by 1 base; junction bases not matched to a gene: 11. The CDR3 DNA follows: TGTGCCAGCAGTACAGGGACAGCCCGGTCATCCTACGAGCAGTACTTC. This translates into CASSTGTARSSYEQYF.

As for this clonotype: A much larger clone sits a single nucleotide away, making a read error possible. The chain has TRBV6-5 and TRBJ2-7, with TRBD1 matching over 10 bases. The germline V gene has CDR1 MNHEY and CDR2 SVGAGI. This CDR3 has 14 residues. The CDR3 region is CAGRVDRGSYEQYF. In nucleotides, the CDR3 is TGTGCCGGCAGGGTGGACAGGGGGTCCTACGAGCAGTACTTC.

This clonotype has a handful of counts. The chain links TRBV11-2 to TRBJ2-1; unclear D gene. The CDR3 covers 12 residues. CDR1 is SGHAT and CDR2 is FQNNGV in the germline V gene. Deletions cut 2 bases from V and 10 bases from J, with 9 bases between. CDR3 nucleotide sequence: TGTGCCAGCAGCTTACTAGTGAGCGAGCAGTTCTTC. It is translated as CASSLLVSEQFF.

As regards this clonotype: Being one base from a much bigger clone, this may be a read error. The J gene is TRBJ2-3, the V gene TRBV12-3 or TRBV12-4, with 9 bases that match TRBD2. V was pared by 2 bases and J by 3 bases, with 6 bases of the junction left unmatched. This CDR3 region has 16 residues. The CDR3 DNA reads as TGTGCCAGCAGTTTAAAGCTAGCGGGGAAAACAGATACGCAGTATTTT. Translating gives CASSLKLAGKTDTQYF.

A few counts support this clonotype. V usage is TRBV28 and J usage is TRBJ2-5, with unresolved D. This CDR3 contains 12 residues. V was pared by 11 bases and J by 9 bases, with 19 bases between. Per the germline V gene, CDR1 is MDHEN and CDR2 is SYDVKM. The CDR3 sequence is CAGTTVGSPQYF. The CDR3 DNA reads TGTGCCGGCACCACTGTAGGCTCTCCCCAGTACTTC.

This clonotype has a count of ten or more. The rearrangement uses TRBV7-2 and TRBJ2-1; TRBD2 matches at 7 bases. J was trimmed by 10 bases and V by 4 bases; bases with no gene match: 4. This CDR3 comprises 12 residues. Germline V CDR1 and CDR2: SGHTA, FQGNSA. The CDR3 region is CASSWWGGEQFF. In DNA form, the CDR3 reads TGTGCCAGCAGCTGGTGGGGGGGAGAGCAGTTCTTC.